The 18 T cell receptor beta chains below were found in one sample sequenced in a study of cytomegalovirus exposure and HLA in healthy donors. Profiled with immunoSEQ multiplex PCR; TCRdb holds only in-frame clones, not every one. The sample has roughly 150,000 clones, roughly 80% seen once; the top ten hold about 9.4%. The sequenced material came from PBMCs. Source of these receptors: a man in his thirties or forties in good health and CMV-seropositive.

The gene calls are TRBV2 and TRBJ1-3; D gene uncertain. Germline loops: CDR1 SNHLY, CDR2 FYNNEI. The CDR3 has 11 amino acids. With 5 bases removed from V and 14 bases from J, the gap between germline ends came to 13 bases. The CDR3 coding sequence is TGTGCCAGCAGTCCTGACTCCGGGGTATATTTT. It codes for CASSPDSGVYF.

The genes are TRBV7-6 and TRBJ1-1, with unresolved D. Per germline, CDR1 SGHVS and CDR2 FNYEAQ. The CDR3 totals 14 residues. Trimming left V 1 base short and J 7 bases short, with 13 bases between. The CDR3 spells CASSLGQRSGEAFF. In DNA form, the CDR3 reads TGTGCCAGCAGCTTAGGACAACGGTCAGGTGAAGCTTTCTTT. The whole variable domain, remainder taken from reference TRBV7-6 and TRBJ1-1, is GAGVSQSPRYKVTKRGQDVALRCDPISGHVSLYWYRQALGQGPEFLTYFNYEAQQDKSGLPNDRFSAERPEGSISTLTIQRTEQRDSAMYRCASSLGQRSGEAFFGQGTRLTVV.

The V and J genes are TRBV7-9 and TRBJ2-3; 8 bases match TRBD2. The ends lost 6 bases at V and 1 base at J; junction bases unmatched: 12. The germline V gene has CDR1 SEHNR and CDR2 FQNEAQ (reference sequence). The CDR3 length is 17 residues. In nucleotides, the CDR3 is TGTGCCAGCAGTCCGACCCATAGAGCGGGAGGCACAGATACGCAGTATTTT. Translated, it gives CASSPTHRAGGTDTQYF.

V is TRBV28 and J is TRBJ2-5, with 9 bases matching TRBD2. Germline CDR1 MDHEN, CDR2 SYDVKM. V dropped 2 bases and J dropped 5; count of bases not matched to a gene: 6. The CDR3 covers 15 residues. CDR3 protein: CASSLAGGPWETQYF. CDR3 in DNA: TGTGCCAGCAGTTTAGCGGGAGGGCCTTGGGAGACCCAGTACTTC.

The V and J genes are TRBV7-9 and TRBJ2-5; D may be TRBD2 (6 bases). V was cut by 3 bases and J by 5 bases, with 13 bases left in between. Germline V gene data show CDR1 as SEHNR and CDR2 as FQNEAQ (reference sequence). The CDR3 loop spans 14 amino acids. The CDR3 DNA reads as TGTGCCAGCAGCTTCCGCCGGGAGATTGAGACCCAGTACTTC. As protein: CASSFRREIETQYF.

V and J are TRBV5-1 and TRBJ1-2; D is undetermined. CDR3 size: 12 residues. The V gene lost 3 bases and the J gene lost 4 bases, with 7 bases spanning the gap. Germline V gene lookup returns CDR1 SGHRS and CDR2 YFSETQ. The CDR3 here is CASSSDFYGYTF. Written as DNA, the CDR3 is TGCGCCAGCAGCTCGGACTTCTATGGCTACACCTTC.

The chain recombines TRBV7-3 with TRBJ2-1; 10 bases match TRBD1. The CDR3 has 15 residues. The germline gives CDR1 SGHTA, CDR2 FQGTGA. Germline trimming cut 5 bases from V and 10 bases from J; bases unmatched to any gene: 11. The CDR3 nucleotides read TGTGCCAGCAGCCCGACAGGGGGCGGGTGGGGAGAGCAGTTCTTC. Its translation: CASSPTGGGWGEQFF.

This rearrangement joins TRBV28 to TRBJ2-7; 13 bases are a match to TRBD2. With 4 bases clipped from V and 2 bases from J, the junction kept 8 bases outside the gene matches. Germline V gives CDR1 MDHEN, CDR2 SYDVKM. The CDR3 is 17 amino acids. This CDR3 reads CASSWVGLAGPAYEQYF. The CDR3 nucleotides are TGTGCCAGCAGTTGGGTGGGACTAGCGGGACCCGCCTACGAGCAGTACTTC.

This sequence joins TRBV30 and TRBJ2-2; D may be TRBD1 (6 bases). Germline CDR1 is GTSNPN and CDR2 is SVGIG (reference sequence). The ends were cut back, 5 bases at V and 9 bases at J, with 13 bases in the middle. The CDR3 is 12 residues long. CDR3 sequence reads: CAWSPGVRELFF. Here the CDR3 DNA reads TGTGCCTGGTCACCAGGGGTTAGGGAGCTGTTTTTT.

This chain joins TRBV9 and TRBJ2-2, with 14 nucleotides matching TRBD2. V dropped 4 bases and J dropped 3; count of bases not matched to a gene: 8. Germline V gene lookup returns CDR1 SGDLS and CDR2 YYNGEE. The CDR3 sequence is 18 residues long. The CDR3 nucleotides read TGTGCCAGCAGCATCGGGACTAGCGGGAGTCCGTACACCGGGGAGCTGTTTTTT. Its protein product is CASSIGTSGSPYTGELFF.

The rearrangement links TRBV30 to TRBJ2-3; 8 bases match TRBD1. Germline V CDR1 and CDR2: GTSNPN, SVGIG (reference sequence). J gave up 8 bases and V 1 base, and 5 bases lay outside the gene matches. The CDR3 extends over 13 amino acids. The CDR3 DNA follows: TGTGCCTGGAGTGGGCAGGGGGCAGGTACGCAGTATTTT. Its protein is CAWSGQGAGTQYF.

CDR3 sequence (DNA): TGTGCCAGCACATACACCGCGAACACCGGGGAGCTGTTTTTT. Its translation is CASTYTANTGELFF. The V gene is TRBV6-5, the J gene TRBJ2-2; D is ambiguous. The germline V gene encodes CDR1 MNHEY and CDR2 SVGAGI. Between the trimmed V and J ends, which lost 7 bases and 0 bases, there was a span of 9 bases. This CDR3 region has 14 residues.

The chain employs TRBV14 and TRBJ1-2; 7 nucleotides match TRBD1. The CDR3 is 17 amino acids. The germline V gene has CDR1 SGHDN and CDR2 FVKESK. J was trimmed by 6 bases and V by 5 bases; bases with no gene match: 18. The CDR3 region has the DNA TGTGCCAGCAGCTATAACGGAGAGACGACAGGGAGGAATGGCTACACCTTC. Translation: CASSYNGETTGRNGYTF.

This chain joins TRBV9 and TRBJ2-2; 9 bases map to TRBD2. Germline values: CDR1 SGDLS, CDR2 YYNGEE. J gave up 2 bases and V 0 bases, and 8 bases lay outside the gene matches. The CDR3 is made up of 18 amino acids. Here the CDR3 reads CASSVEVGAGGNTGELFF. The CDR3 coding sequence is TGTGCCAGCAGCGTAGAGGTAGGAGCGGGGGGTAACACCGGGGAGCTGTTTTTT.

This chain links TRBV19 with TRBJ2-7; 7 bases align to TRBD2. With V trimmed by 6 bases and J by 6 bases, 5 bases remained unmatched. CDR3 length: 12 residues. Germline CDR1 is LNHDA and CDR2 is SQIVND (reference sequence). The CDR3 reads CASSPSGGEQYF. The CDR3 DNA is TGTGCCAGTAGCCCTAGCGGAGGCGAGCAGTACTTC.

The genes are TRBV19 and TRBJ2-7, with 7 positions matching TRBD1. Germline-derived CDR1 and CDR2 are LNHDA and SQIVND (reference sequence). This CDR3 has 13 amino acids. V was clipped by 5 bases and J by 7 bases; unmatched bases: 8. CDR3 loop: CASSVTGFEEQYF. As DNA, the CDR3 is TGTGCCAGTAGTGTGACAGGGTTCGAAGAGCAGTACTTC.

This rearrangement joins TRBV2 to TRBJ1-6; 9 nucleotides line up with TRBD1. With V trimmed by 2 bases and J by 10 bases, 3 bases remained unmatched. The CDR3 has 14 residues. Looked up from germline, CDR1 is SNHLY and CDR2 is FYNNEI. The CDR3 reads CASSERQGGSPLHF. In DNA form, the CDR3 reads TGTGCCAGCAGTGAAAGACAGGGGGGGTCACCCCTCCACTTT.

The chain links TRBV28 to TRBJ1-2; D is perhaps TRBD1 (6 bases). This CDR3 is built from 13 residues. Trimming left V 5 bases short and J 14 bases short, with 21 bases between. CDR1 and CDR2 from the germline V gene are MDHEN and SYDVKM. The CDR3 protein is CASSPPRGKRSTF. The CDR3 DNA sequence: TGTGCCAGCAGTCCCCCTAGGGGGAAAAGGTCGACCTTC.